Here is one T cell receptor (beta chain) with its context. Then a second PCR, running about 7 to 11 cycles, was carried out with a sample-barcoded 5' primer and a J-beta primer mix. TCRdb passed the 5' RACE reads through MiXCR, listing each CDR3 protein once. The table has hundreds of thousands of distinct CDR3 sequences, about 30% seen once. Germline CDR1 reads MNHEY; CDR2 reads SVGEGT. V shed 6 bases, J shed 1 base, and the junction held 7 bases outside the gene matches. This CDR3 region has 15 residues. This specimen belongs to a study of blood T cells in healthy people across ages. The origin of this receptor is a woman of 80 years or more in good health. The chain couples TRBV6-2 or TRBV6-3 to TRBJ2-3; TRBD2 aligns across 7 bases. The source material was blood. CDR3: CASSWGGLRTDTQYF. As DNA, the CDR3 is TGTGCCAGCAGCTGGGGGGGACTACGCACAGATACGCAGTATTTT.